This T cell receptor beta chain appears in the sequencing data of a study of T cells in Graves' hyperthyroidism and ophthalmopathy. There are many counts of this clonotype. Amplification of TCR beta CDR3 regions used RNA as the template. During a first-round RT-PCR of the TCR CDR3, the HTBI primer set was used. TCRdb processed the multiplex PCR reads anew with MiXCR; each CDR3 protein has one entry. This sample yields fewer than 650,000 distinct CDR3 sequences, of which 46% are seen a single time; about 43% belongs to the top ten. The germline CDR1 and CDR2 sequences are MGHDK and SYGVNS. The ends were cut back, 8 bases at V and 8 bases at J, with 21 bases in the middle. The CDR3 has 15 residues.

This TCR derives from an adult woman with Graves' disease, either hyperthyroidism or ophthalmopathy (not recorded which). The chain links TRBV25-1 to TRBJ1-4; D is ambiguous. Sequencing was performed on peripheral blood or thyroid tissue (not recorded which). CDR3 amino acids: CASPPRRARREKLFF. CDR3 in DNA: TGTGCCAGCCCCCCCCGGAGGGCCAGAAGGGAAAAACTGTTTTTT. Together with reference TRBV25-1 and TRBJ1-4, the CDR3 gives the full variable domain: EADIYQTPRYLVIGTGKKITLECSQTMGHDKMYWYQQDPGMELHLIHYSYGVNSTEKGDLSSESTVSRIRTEHFPLTLESARPSHTSQYLCASPPRRARREKLFFGSGTQLSVL.